This T cell receptor (beta chain) was sequenced during a study of T cell repertoires in cytomegalovirus infection (dated by TCRdb to 2018 to 2020). About the full investigation: Because public TCR beta signatures pointed to carriage of CMV infection together with the matching HLA type, the HLA type of each donor mattered for the analysis. General study outcomes and caveats: The ex vivo response was dominated by HLA-C-restricted CMV-specific TCR beta clonotypes, and the single most frequent clonotype in two of eight donors was supplied by these HLA-C-restricted clonotypes. In both this cohort and an independent cohort of some 350 donors, the cumulative frequency of public TCR beta family members distinguished carriers of CMV infection plus the relevant HLA type.

As for this clonotype: The target of this receptor is not known. No quality values exist for individual bases; no much larger clone is one base distant.

In the germline V gene (reference sequence), CDR1 corresponds to LNHDA and CDR2 to SQIVND. Taken from cysteine to phenylalanine, the CDR3 has 13 residues. The kept DNA is CDR3 alone, 39 bases in frame from the first base. Between the V and J ends, shortened by 1 base and 6 bases respectively, the junction contains 10 bases. For sequencing, an Illumina HiSeq 1500 was employed. TCRdb cleaned the public reads at Q25 with fastp, built clones with MiXCR and kept in-frame beta chains. Each CDR3 protein appears once, grouped with its most common genes and DNA. In this sample the table shows about 100,000 distinct CDR3 sequences, less than 25% of which occur a single time. Jointly, the top ten make up 35% to 50% of the sample.

This receptor was taken from a human donor in good health (CMV status not recorded). Some clones in this sample may be carry-over from other donors' samples. Sample: CD8+ T cells from PBMCs. The V and J genes are TRBV19 and TRBJ2-7, with TRBD1 as a weak D call on 5 bases. The CDR3 reads as follows: CASSIGSRAEQYF. The DNA reads as follows: TGTGCCAGTAGTATAGGTAGCAGGGCCGAGCAGTACTTC. Here the CDR3 is joined to the reference TRBV19 and TRBJ2-7 genes, and the full variable domain is: DGGITQSPKYLFRKEGQNVTLSCEQNLNHDAMYWYRQDPGQGLRLIYYSQIVNDFQKGDIAEGYSVSREKKESFPLTVTSAQKNPTAFYLCASSIGSRAEQYFGPGTRLTVT.